Sequencing of this TCR beta chain was carried out in a study of blood T cell repertoires in COVID-19. Across the whole study: PBMCs, B-cell-depleted T cells, or T cells provided the cDNA or gDNA that made up the material.

Germline V gives CDR1 MNHNS, CDR2 SASEGT. The CDR3 sequence is 16 residues long. V gave up 1 base and J gave up 2 bases, with 13 bases separating them. Sequencing was performed with immunoSEQ multiplex PCR; in TCRdb, only in-frame clones are kept and a portion is missing. The data hold 35,000 to 45,000 clones, with about 88% observed a single time. The TCR sequence derives from a human donor in a cohort sampled during active COVID-19. The V gene is TRBV6-1, the J gene TRBJ2-3, with D possibly TRBD2 on 6 matching bases. Sequenced input: peripheral blood. The CDR3 here is CASSEERRGPTDTQYF. CDR3 coding DNA: TGTGCCAGCAGTGAAGAGCGGAGGGGTCCCACAGATACGCAGTATTTT.